This record looks at one T cell receptor beta chain sequence and its context. At least ten counts were recorded for this clonotype. The target of this receptor is not known. The sample holds no much larger clone one base away, and base qualities are not on file. The TCR beta CDR3 regions were amplified from RNA transcripts. The TCR CDR3 was subjected to a first round of RT-PCR using the HTBI primer set and the Qiagen OneStep RT-PCR kit. The libraries were constructed in a second round of multiplex PCR and then size-selected and purified. The libraries were sequenced on an Illumina HiSeq2000 using paired-end 100 bp reads. For the original study's pipeline: SOAPnuke was used to process the raw data, throwing out any read that contained adapters or uncalled bases, had a mean Phred below 15, or lacked an exact constant-primer or identifier match. COPE v1.2.5 was used to merge high-quality paired reads, and clonotypes were defined as unique nucleotide sequences. MiTCR v1.1 was used to align clonotypes to the IMGT TRBV, TRBD and TRBJ reference segments. Analysis was restricted to V-J combinations with a frequency above 0.0001, which covered roughly 99% of repertoires. The TCS score was defined as F50 (clonal expansion) divided by E x V (chaos), with BLOSUM62-based TCRdist calculated between CDR3 peptides within each V-J. Welch's t-statistics and random forest reduced some 510 V-J features to 13, which were used in a naive Bayes classifier (R e1071). TCRdb applied fastp at Q25 and MiXCR to the public reads, then kept only in-frame beta chains. Duplicate CDR3 protein sequences are folded into a single record with the most common DNA and genes. The V and J calls shown here were made by TCRdb, not taken from the authors' results. This sample lists fewer than 250,000 distinct CDR3 sequences; roughly 15% were detected once. The ten largest clones add up to more than 25% of the sample.

Ophthalmopathy patients had moderately to severely active disease, with a Clinical Activity Score of 3 or more, a NOSPECS grade of 4 or more, and a disease duration of less than 3 months. Any patient with an uncontrolled infection, another autoimmune disease, pregnancy or lactation was excluded. Diagnoses relied on clinical symptoms, serum thyroxine and TRAb, thyroid ultrasound and orbital computed tomography. PBMCs were separated from 7.5 to 10 ml of fresh peripheral blood using Ficoll-Paque density gradient centrifugation. Total RNA was extracted using Trizol reagent, and RNA quality was assessed on an Agilent 2100 Bioanalyzer. This sample was taken from a study of T cells in Graves' hyperthyroidism and ophthalmopathy (dated 2019 in TCRdb). In terms of the full investigation: Peripheral blood samples were taken at initial diagnosis, before any treatment was given. TCR V-J signatures able to tell the groups apart were searched for in a discovery cohort of 100 patients, of whom 40 to 45 had Graves' ophthalmopathy and roughly 58 had stable Graves' hyperthyroidism. An independent validation cohort of 18 to 20 hyperthyroidism patients and approximately 17 patients who later progressed to ophthalmopathy tested prospective prediction of ophthalmopathy. The 80 to 100 discovery patients were randomly divided into training and test sets at a 7:3 ratio. In addition, the study compared T-cell repertoires in thyroid tissue and in blood from roughly six Graves' hyperthyroidism patients. After sampling, hyperthyroidism patients received methimazole starting at 30 mg daily, and ophthalmopathy patients received high-dose intravenous methylprednisolone. The paper describes TCR Vbeta CDR3 sequencing of 120 to 150 peripheral blood samples, made up of 43 ophthalmopathy patients, roughly 80 hyperthyroidism patients and about 17 progressor patients. The investigation overall reported the following: In validation, the model predicted progression to ophthalmopathy a median of about 6.5 months before onset, with 70% to 71% sensitivity and about 72% specificity. A model built on a 13 V-J signature distinguished ophthalmopathy from stable hyperthyroidism, reaching roughly 88% sensitivity and under 84% specificity in cross-validation and 80%/75% in testing. Most expanded thyroid clonotypes (frequency above 0.001) were also found in blood, which suggests that blood repertoires may mirror thyroid immune responses. No statistical method was used to set the sample size in advance, and investigators knew the group allocation.

Based on the germline V gene (reference sequence), the CDR1 and CDR2 sequences are LGHDT and YNNKEL. The CDR3 numbers 15 residues from cysteine through phenylalanine. Of the read, only the CDR3 DNA is kept; its 45 bases are in frame from base 1. Trimming leaves V shorter by 1 base and J shorter by 2 bases, with the junction holding 2 bases beyond the gene matches. The receptor was isolated from a woman under 30 with Graves' ophthalmopathy. The sample taken for sequencing was blood. The rearranged chain carries TRBV3-1 and TRBJ2-7; 10 of the junction bases match TRBD2. The bases are TGTGCCAGCAGCCAAGGGACTAGCGGTGCCTACGAGCAGTACTTC. It is translated as CASSQGTSGAYEQYF.